These 2 T cell receptor beta chains originate from one sample sequenced in a study of blood T cell repertoires in COVID-19. The repertoire was sequenced with immunoSEQ multiplex PCR; TCRdb's copy has only in-frame clones and lacks some. The sample lists more than 200,000 clones, 85% to 90% occurring once. Sequenced material: peripheral blood. The receptors shown here come from a woman aged 60-70 years with acute or convalescent COVID-19.

The chain combines TRBV7-2 with TRBJ2-5; possible D gene TRBD1, 8 bases. CDR1 is SGHTA and CDR2 is FQGNSA in the germline V gene. CDR3 length equals 14 residues. Trimming removed 3 bases from V and 4 bases from J, with 12 bases in between. CDR3 amino acids: CASSFTGGGETQYF. The CDR3 nucleotides are TGTGCCAGCAGCTTCACAGGGGGGGGAGAGACCCAGTACTTC. The full variable domain, completed using reference TRBV7-2 and TRBJ2-5, is GAGVSQSPSNKVTEKGKDVELRCDPISGHTALYWYRQSLGQGLEFLIYFQGNSAPDKSGLPSDRFSAERTGGSVSTLTIQRTQQEDSAVYLCASSFTGGGETQYFGPGTRLLVL.

The chain couples TRBV2 to TRBJ1-4; TRBD1 aligns across 7 bases. This CDR3 spans 12 amino acids. V lost 9 bases to trimming and J lost 7 bases; unmatched junction nucleotides: 5. Germline lookup yields CDR1 SNHLY and CDR2 FYNNEI. The CDR3: CASRQGVEKLFF. As DNA, the CDR3 is TGTGCCAGTAGACAGGGAGTTGAAAAACTGTTTTTT.